Following are 9 T cell receptor beta chains from one sample sequenced in a study of OX40 agonist ivuxolimab in advanced cancers. Clones were read by immunoSEQ multiplex PCR, and TCRdb kept only the in-frame ones, dropping some. Here the sample spans more than 70,000 clones, under 85% being singletons. The source was CD4+ or CD8+ T cells sorted from blood, collected in a trial of the OX40 agonist ivuxolimab. These receptors originate from an adult with an advanced solid tumor such as melanoma, head and neck, liver or kidney cancer.

J is TRBJ1-4 and V is TRBV4-2; D is possibly TRBD1 (5 bases). This CDR3 spans 14 amino acids. V was shortened by 6 bases and J by 3 bases, with 11 bases between the two germline ends. Germline lookup yields CDR1 LGHNA and CDR2 YNFKEQ. This CDR3 reads CASRGTLANEKLFF. The CDR3 DNA follows: TGTGCCAGCAGAGGGACCTTGGCTAATGAAAAACTGTTTTTT.

This clone is a singleton in its sample. The chain links TRBV9 to TRBJ2-2; no clear D. V was clipped by 2 bases and J by 6 bases, with 11 bases between them. There are 14 residues in the CDR3. The V gene's germline CDR1 is SGDLS and CDR2 YYNGEE. CDR3 sequence (DNA): TGTGCCAGCAGCGTGCAGGTGGGCGCCGGGGAGCTGTTTTTT. Residues: CASSVQVGAGELFF.

The chain recombines TRBV6-1 with TRBJ1-5; 7 positions agree with TRBD1. This CDR3 has 15 amino acids. Germline V gene sequence: CDR1 MNHNS, CDR2 SASEGT. The V and J ends lost 6 bases and 7 bases, in that order; junction bases with no gene match: 12. The CDR3 reads CASRSGGGALQPQHF. Here the CDR3 DNA reads TGTGCCAGCAGGTCGGGAGGGGGCGCCCTCCAGCCCCAGCATTTT.

This chain uses TRBV29-1 with TRBJ1-1; perhaps TRBD1 as D (6 bases). V was trimmed by 5 bases and J by 0 bases, leaving 16 bases between them. This CDR3 is 15 amino acids long. CDR1 is SQVTM and CDR2 is ANQGSEA in the germline V gene. The CDR3 here is CSVLMRGALNTEAFF. For the CDR3, the DNA is TGCAGCGTTTTGATGAGGGGGGCCTTGAACACTGAAGCTTTCTTT.

V and J are TRBV9 and TRBJ2-3, with D perhaps matching TRBD2 (6 bases). Per germline, CDR1 SGDLS and CDR2 YYNGEE. This CDR3 has 16 residues. V shed 3 bases and J shed 0 bases, with 14 bases lying between them. The CDR3: CASSDEAGTSTDTQYF. The CDR3, as DNA: TGTGCCAGCAGCGACGAAGCCGGGACTAGCACAGATACGCAGTATTTT.

The chain joins TRBV28 to TRBJ1-2; 8 positions match TRBD1. Germline CDR1 MDHEN, CDR2 SYDVKM. This CDR3 comprises 13 residues. With 6 bases clipped from V and 4 bases from J, the junction kept 4 bases outside the gene matches. The DNA of the CDR3 is TGTGCCAGCAGCCCGACAGGGGCCTATGGCTACACCTTC. Its protein is CASSPTGAYGYTF.

The chain is built from TRBV5-1 and TRBJ1-2; D call uncertain. The germline V and J ends were trimmed by 4 bases and 5 bases, with 12 bases remaining between them. This CDR3 has 13 amino acids. Germline V gene data show CDR1 as SGHRS and CDR2 as YFSETQ. The DNA for the CDR3 is TGCGCCAGCAGCCCAAAATCCGGGTATGGCTACACCTTC. This sequence encodes CASSPKSGYGYTF.

The chain is built from TRBV7-8 and TRBJ2-3; D is possibly TRBD1 (5 bases). CDR3 length equals 13 residues. Germline V gene lookup returns CDR1 SGHVS and CDR2 FQNEAQ. V lost 5 bases and J 1 base, leaving 7 bases between the germline ends. In DNA form, the CDR3 reads TGTGCCAGCAGCGACAGCGGCACAGATACGCAGTATTTT. Protein product: CASSDSGTDTQYF.

The chain has TRBV2 and TRBJ2-1, with a weak D call TRBD1 (6 bases). V was shortened by 4 bases and J by 9 bases, with 19 bases between the two germline ends. The germline V gene has CDR1 SNHLY and CDR2 FYNNEI. The CDR3 is 15 residues long. CDR3 DNA: TGTGCCAGCAGTGGTTTACAGGGCTCGGTCGGTGAGCAGTTCTTC. Its protein is CASSGLQGSVGEQFF.